The clone carrying this T cell receptor beta chain was observed at least ten times. This record comes from a study of T cells in Graves' hyperthyroidism and ophthalmopathy. Disease duration was under 3 months in the ophthalmopathy patients, who also had a Clinical Activity Score of at least 3 and a NOSPECS grade of at least 4. The germline V gene has CDR1 MDHEN and CDR2 SYDVKM. The CDR3 runs to 15 residues. V dropped 5 bases and J dropped 2 bases, with 16 bases sitting between them. RNA transcripts were the template for amplifying TCR beta CDR3 regions. HTBI primers drove first-round RT-PCR of the TCR CDR3. TCRdb reprocessed the multiplex PCR reads with MiXCR, giving one entry per CDR3 protein. The sample includes hundreds of thousands of distinct CDR3 sequences, 14% to 15% of them seen just once.

The sequenced sample was blood. This receptor was obtained from a woman between 40 and 55 years old with Graves' ophthalmopathy. V gene TRBV28 combines with J gene TRBJ2-7, with D perhaps matching TRBD1 (7 bases). For the CDR3, the DNA is TGTGCCAGCAGTCTCCAGGGGGGACACACCTACGAGCAGTACTTC. Protein product: CASSLQGGHTYEQYF.